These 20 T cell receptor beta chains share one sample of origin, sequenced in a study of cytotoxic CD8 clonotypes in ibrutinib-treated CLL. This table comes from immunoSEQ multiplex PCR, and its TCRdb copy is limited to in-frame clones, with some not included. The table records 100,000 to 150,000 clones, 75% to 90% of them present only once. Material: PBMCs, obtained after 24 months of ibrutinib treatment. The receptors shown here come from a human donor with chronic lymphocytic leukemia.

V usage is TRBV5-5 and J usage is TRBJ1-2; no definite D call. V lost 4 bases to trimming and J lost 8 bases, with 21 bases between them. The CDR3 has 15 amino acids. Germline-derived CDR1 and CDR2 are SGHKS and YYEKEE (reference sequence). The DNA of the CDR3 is TGTGCCAGCAGCCACACACCGACGGACCCGAGCGGCTACACCTTC. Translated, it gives CASSHTPTDPSGYTF.

The CDR3 loop is CASSQELAGRTDTQYF. CDR3 coding DNA: TGCGCCAGCAGCCAAGAACTAGCGGGACGCACAGATACGCAGTATTTT. The genes are TRBV4-3 and TRBJ2-3, with 10 bases lining up with TRBD2. The CDR3 runs 16 residues. V shed 0 bases, J shed 1 base, and the junction held 1 base outside the gene matches. Germline CDR1 LGHNA, CDR2 YSLEER.

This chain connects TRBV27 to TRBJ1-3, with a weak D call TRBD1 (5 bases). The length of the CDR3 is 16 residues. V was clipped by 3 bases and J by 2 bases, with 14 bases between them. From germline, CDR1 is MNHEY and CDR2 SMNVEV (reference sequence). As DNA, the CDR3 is TGTGCCAGCAGTTTTGCGGGTCCGGGGGCTGGAAACACCATATATTTT. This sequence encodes CASSFAGPGAGNTIYF.

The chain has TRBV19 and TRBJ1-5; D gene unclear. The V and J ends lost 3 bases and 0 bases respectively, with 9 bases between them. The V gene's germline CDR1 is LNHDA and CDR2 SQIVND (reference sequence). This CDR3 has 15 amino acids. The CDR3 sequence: CASSIPTVSNQPQHF. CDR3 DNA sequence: TGTGCCAGTAGTATCCCCACAGTTAGCAATCAGCCCCAGCATTTT. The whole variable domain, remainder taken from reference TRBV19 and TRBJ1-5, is DGGITQSPKYLFRKEGQNVTLSCEQNLNHDAMYWYRQDPGQGLRLIYYSQIVNDFQKGDIAEGYSVSREKKESFPLTVTSAQKNPTAFYLCASSIPTVSNQPQHFGDGTRLSIL.

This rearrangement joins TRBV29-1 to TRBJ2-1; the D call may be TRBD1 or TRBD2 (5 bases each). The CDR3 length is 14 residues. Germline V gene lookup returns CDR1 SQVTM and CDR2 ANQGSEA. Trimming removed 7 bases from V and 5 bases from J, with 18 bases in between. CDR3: CSATTGQGHNEQFF. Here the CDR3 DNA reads TGCAGCGCCACCACGGGGCAAGGACACAATGAGCAGTTCTTC.

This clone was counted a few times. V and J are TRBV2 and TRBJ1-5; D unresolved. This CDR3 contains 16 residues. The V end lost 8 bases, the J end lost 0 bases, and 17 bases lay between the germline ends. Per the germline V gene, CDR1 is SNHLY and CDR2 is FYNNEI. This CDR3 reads CASGGNGKISNQPQHF. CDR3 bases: TGTGCCAGCGGAGGCAACGGCAAGATTAGCAATCAGCCCCAGCATTTT.

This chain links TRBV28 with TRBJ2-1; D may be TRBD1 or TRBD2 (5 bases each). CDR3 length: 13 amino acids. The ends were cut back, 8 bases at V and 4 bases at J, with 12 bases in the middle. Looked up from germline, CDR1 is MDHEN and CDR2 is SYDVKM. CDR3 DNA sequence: TGTGCCAGCGGGGACGAGCGATACAATGAGCAGTTCTTC. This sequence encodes CASGDERYNEQFF. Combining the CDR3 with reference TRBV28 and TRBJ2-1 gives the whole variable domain DVKVTQSSRYLVKRTGEKVFLECVQDMDHENMFWYRQDPGLGLRLIYFSYDVKMKEKGDIPEGYSVSREKKERFSLILESASTNQTSMYLCASGDERYNEQFFGPGTRLTVL.

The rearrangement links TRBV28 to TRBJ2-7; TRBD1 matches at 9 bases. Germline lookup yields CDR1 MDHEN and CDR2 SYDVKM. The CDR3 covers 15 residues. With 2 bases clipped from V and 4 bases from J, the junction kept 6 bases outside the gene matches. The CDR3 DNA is TGTGCCAGCAGTTTAGCCGGGACAGGGCATTACGAGCAGTACTTC. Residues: CASSLAGTGHYEQYF.

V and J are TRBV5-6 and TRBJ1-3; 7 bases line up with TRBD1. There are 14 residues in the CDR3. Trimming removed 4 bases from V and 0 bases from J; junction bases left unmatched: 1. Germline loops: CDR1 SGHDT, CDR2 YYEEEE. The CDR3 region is CASSRDSSGNTIYF. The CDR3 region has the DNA TGTGCCAGCAGCCGGGACAGCTCTGGAAACACCATATATTTT.

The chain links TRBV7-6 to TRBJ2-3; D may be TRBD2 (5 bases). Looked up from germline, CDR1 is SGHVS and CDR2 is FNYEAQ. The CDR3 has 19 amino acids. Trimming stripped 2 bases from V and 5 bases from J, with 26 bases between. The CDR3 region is CASSLTPTGLARLGDTQYF. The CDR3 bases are TGTGCCAGCAGCTTAACCCCGACGGGGTTAGCCCGCCTCGGAGATACGCAGTATTTT.

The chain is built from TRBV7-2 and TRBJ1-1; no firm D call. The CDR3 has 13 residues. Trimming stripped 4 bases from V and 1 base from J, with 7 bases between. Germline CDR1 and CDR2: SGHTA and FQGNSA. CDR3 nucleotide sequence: TGTGCCAGCAGCTACCGACCGAACACTGAAGCTTTCTTT. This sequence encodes CASSYRPNTEAFF.

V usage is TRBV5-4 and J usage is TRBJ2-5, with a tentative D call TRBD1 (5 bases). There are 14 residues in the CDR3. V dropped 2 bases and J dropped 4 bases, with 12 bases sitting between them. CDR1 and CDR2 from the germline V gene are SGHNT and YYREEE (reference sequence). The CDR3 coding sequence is TGTGCCAGCAGCTTCTATACAGGTAGAGAGACCCAGTACTTC. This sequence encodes CASSFYTGRETQYF.

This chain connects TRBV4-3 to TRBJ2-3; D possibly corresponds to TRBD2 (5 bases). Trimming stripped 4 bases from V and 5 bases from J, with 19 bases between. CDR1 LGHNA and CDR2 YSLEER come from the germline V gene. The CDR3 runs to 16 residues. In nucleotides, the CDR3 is TGCGCCAGCAGCCCCACGGCGAGCGGCAGGCGAGATACGCAGTATTTT. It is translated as CASSPTASGRRDTQYF.

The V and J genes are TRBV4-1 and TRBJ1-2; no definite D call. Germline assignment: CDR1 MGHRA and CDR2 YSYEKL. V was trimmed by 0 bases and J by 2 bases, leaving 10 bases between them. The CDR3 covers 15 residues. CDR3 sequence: CASSQDWGRNYGYTF. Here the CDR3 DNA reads TGCGCCAGCAGCCAAGATTGGGGTAGGAACTATGGCTACACCTTC.

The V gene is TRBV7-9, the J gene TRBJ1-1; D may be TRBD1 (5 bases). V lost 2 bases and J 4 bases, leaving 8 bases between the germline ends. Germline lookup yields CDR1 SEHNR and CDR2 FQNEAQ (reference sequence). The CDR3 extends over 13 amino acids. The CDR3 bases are TGTGCCAGCAGCTTACAGGGTGGCACTGAAGCTTTCTTT. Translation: CASSLQGGTEAFF.

CDR3 sequence: CASSPGIGRVTEAFF. For the CDR3, the DNA is TGTGCCAGCAGCCCCGGCATAGGGCGCGTCACTGAAGCTTTCTTT. The V and J genes are TRBV7-2 and TRBJ1-1; D is unresolved. Germline-derived CDR1 and CDR2 are SGHTA and FQGNSA. Trimming cost V 5 bases and J 4 bases, with 17 bases left between them. The CDR3 length is 15 residues.

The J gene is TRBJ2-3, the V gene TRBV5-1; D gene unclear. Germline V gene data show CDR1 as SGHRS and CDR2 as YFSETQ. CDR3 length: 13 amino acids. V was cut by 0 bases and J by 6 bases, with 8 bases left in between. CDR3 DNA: TGCGCCAGCAGCTTGGTTGGTCCCGATACGCAGTATTTT. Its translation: CASSLVGPDTQYF.

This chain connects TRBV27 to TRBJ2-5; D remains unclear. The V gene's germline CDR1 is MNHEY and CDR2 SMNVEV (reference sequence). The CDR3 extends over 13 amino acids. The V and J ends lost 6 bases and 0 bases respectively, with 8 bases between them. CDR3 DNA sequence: TGTGCCAGCAGGGAGAGTAACCAAGAGACCCAGTACTTC. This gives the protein CASRESNQETQYF.

CDR3 nucleotides: TGTGCCAGCAGTGAAATGACGGCAGGCGGGGGGACCCAGTACTTC. This gives the protein CASSEMTAGGGTQYF. The chain joins TRBV6-1 to TRBJ2-5; 7 bases agree with TRBD2. The germline V gene encodes CDR1 MNHNS and CDR2 SASEGT. This CDR3 is 15 amino acids long. Trimming at V came to 2 bases and at J to 7 bases, leaving 10 bases not matched to a gene.

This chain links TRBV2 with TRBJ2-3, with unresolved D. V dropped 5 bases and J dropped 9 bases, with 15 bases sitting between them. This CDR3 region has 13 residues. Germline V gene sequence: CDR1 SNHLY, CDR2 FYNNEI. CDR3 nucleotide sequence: TGTGCCAGCAGTTACCTGGACGTGGGGACGCAGTATTTT. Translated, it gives CASSYLDVGTQYF.